Sequencing of this T cell receptor beta chain was carried out in a study of type 1 regulatory T cells (dated by TCRdb to the early 2020s). Regarding the complete study: An in vitro protocol by which a Tr1-enriched, alloantigen-specific CD4 T cell product named T-allo10 was generated was characterized in the study. T-allo10 was being evaluated clinically in patients with hematological malignancies who were receiving allogeneic hematopoietic stem cell transplantation.

Sequencing relied on an Illumina MiSeq. TCRdb cleaned the public reads at Q25 with fastp, built clones with MiXCR and kept in-frame beta chains. Each entry is one CDR3 protein sequence, shown with its most common DNA and genes. The sample includes some 25,000 distinct CDR3 sequences, with just under 75% observed a single time. The ten most abundant clones make up roughly an eighth of the sample. Specificity for host alloantigens, anergy, and the capacity for alloantigen-specific suppression were described as properties of donor-derived T-allo10 cells. In regard to this clonotype: Its antigen target is currently unknown. No much larger clone exists at a distance of one base, and base qualities are not known.

The sample comprised cultured T cells, either the whole culture or a sorted T cell fraction (not recorded which). The cell subset or site label corresponds to: Tr1-enriched cell product generated in vitro against host alloantigens. The sequence was collected from a human donor in good health.

The DNA sequence is as follows: TGCGCCAGCAGCTTGGACAGCAGGGGAGAGACCCAGTACTTC. The encoded protein is CASSLDSRGETQYF. The rearrangement joined TRBV5-1 to TRBJ2-5; TRBD1 might be the D gene, on 6 matching bases. The CDR3 numbers 14 residues from cysteine through phenylalanine. Only CDR3 DNA is held: 42 bases, read in frame from base 1. A distance of 10 bases separates the germline ends of V and J, which lose 0 bases and 4 bases respectively. Via the germline V gene, CDR1 is SGHRS and CDR2 YFSETQ. Extended through the reference TRBV5-1 and TRBJ2-5 proteins, this CDR3 yields the full variable domain: KAGVTQTPRYLIKTRGQQVTLSCSPISGHRSVSWYQQTPGQGLQFLFEYFSETQRNKGNFPGRFSGRQFSNSRSEMNVSTLELGDSALYLCASSLDSRGETQYFGPGTRLLVL.